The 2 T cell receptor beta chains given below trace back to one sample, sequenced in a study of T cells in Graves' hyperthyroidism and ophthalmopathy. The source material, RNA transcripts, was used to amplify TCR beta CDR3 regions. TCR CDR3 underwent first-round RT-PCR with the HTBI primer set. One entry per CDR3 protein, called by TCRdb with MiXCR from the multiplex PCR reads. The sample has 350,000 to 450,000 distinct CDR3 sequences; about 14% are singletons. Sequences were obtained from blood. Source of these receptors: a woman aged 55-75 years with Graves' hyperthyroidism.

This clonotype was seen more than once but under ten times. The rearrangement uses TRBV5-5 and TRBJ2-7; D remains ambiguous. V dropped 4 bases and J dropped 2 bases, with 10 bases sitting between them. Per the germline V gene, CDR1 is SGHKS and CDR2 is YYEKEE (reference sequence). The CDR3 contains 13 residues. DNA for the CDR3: TGTGCCAGCAGCCGTCAGGATACCTACGAGCAGTACTTC. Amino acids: CASSRQDTYEQYF. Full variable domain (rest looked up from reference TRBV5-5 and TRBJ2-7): DAGVTQSPTHLIKTRGQQVTLRCSPISGHKSVSWYQQVLGQGPQFIFQYYEKEERGRGNFPDRFSARQFPNYSSELNVNALLLGDSALYLCASSRQDTYEQYFGPGTRLTVT.

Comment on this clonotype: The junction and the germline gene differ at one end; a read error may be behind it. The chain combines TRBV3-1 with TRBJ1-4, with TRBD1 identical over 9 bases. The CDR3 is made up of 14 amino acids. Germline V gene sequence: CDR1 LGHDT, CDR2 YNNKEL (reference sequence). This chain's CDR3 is CASSTWTGDEKLFF. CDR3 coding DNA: TGTGCCAGCAGCACCTGGACAGGGGATGAAAAGCTGTTTTTT.